This T cell receptor (beta chain) was obtained from a study of monozygotic twins with inflammatory bowel disease. The germline V gene encodes CDR1 SGDLS and CDR2 YYNGEE. The CDR3 loop spans 13 amino acids. TCRdb reprocessed the 5' RACE reads and stores each CDR3 protein as one record, lacking DNA. This listing includes approximately 390,000 distinct CDR3 sequences. The chain has TRBV9 and TRBJ2-3. The TCR comes from a human donor with ulcerative colitis or Crohn's disease, or a healthy co-twin of an affected twin (not recorded which). Sample: blood. CDR3 loop: CASSVVIGDTQYF.